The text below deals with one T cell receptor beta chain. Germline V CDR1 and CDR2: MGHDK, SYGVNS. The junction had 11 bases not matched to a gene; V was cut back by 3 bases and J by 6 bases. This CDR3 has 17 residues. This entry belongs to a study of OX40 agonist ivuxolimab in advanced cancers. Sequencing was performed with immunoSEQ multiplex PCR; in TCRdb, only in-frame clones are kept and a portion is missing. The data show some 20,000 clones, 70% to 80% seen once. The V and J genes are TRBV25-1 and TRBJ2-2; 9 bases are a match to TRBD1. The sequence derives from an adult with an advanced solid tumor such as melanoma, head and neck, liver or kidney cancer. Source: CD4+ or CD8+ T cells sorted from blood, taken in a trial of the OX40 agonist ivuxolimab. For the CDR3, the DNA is TGTGCCAGCAGTGATTGGGATGGGACAGGGCAGGCCGGGGAGCTGTTTTTT. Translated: CASSDWDGTGQAGELFF.